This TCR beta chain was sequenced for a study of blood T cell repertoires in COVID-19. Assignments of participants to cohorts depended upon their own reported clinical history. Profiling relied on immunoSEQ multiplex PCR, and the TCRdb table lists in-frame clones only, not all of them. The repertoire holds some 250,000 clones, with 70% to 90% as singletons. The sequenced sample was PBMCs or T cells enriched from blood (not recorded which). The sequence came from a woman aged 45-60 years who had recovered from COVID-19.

The CDR3 bases are TGTGCCAGCAGCCCGCGGACTAGCGGGAGGTTTGGCACAGATACGCAGTATTTT. Its protein is CASSPRTSGRFGTDTQYF. V and J are TRBV7-9 and TRBJ2-3, with TRBD2 matching 14 bases. V gave up 5 bases and J gave up 1 base; unmatched junction bases: 8. The CDR3 loop spans 18 amino acids. CDR1 and CDR2 (germline): SEHNR, FQNEAQ (reference sequence).